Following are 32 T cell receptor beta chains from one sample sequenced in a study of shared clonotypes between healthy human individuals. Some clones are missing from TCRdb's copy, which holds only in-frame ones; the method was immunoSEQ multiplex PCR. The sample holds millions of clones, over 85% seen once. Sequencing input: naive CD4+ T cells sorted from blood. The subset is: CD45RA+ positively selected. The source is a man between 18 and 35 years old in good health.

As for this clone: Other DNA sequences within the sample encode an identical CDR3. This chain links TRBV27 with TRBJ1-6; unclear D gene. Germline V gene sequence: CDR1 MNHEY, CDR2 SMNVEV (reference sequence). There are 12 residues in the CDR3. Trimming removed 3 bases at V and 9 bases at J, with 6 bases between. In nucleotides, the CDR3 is TGTGCCAGCAGTTTTCCGGGTTCACCCCTCCACTTT. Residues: CASSFPGSPLHF.

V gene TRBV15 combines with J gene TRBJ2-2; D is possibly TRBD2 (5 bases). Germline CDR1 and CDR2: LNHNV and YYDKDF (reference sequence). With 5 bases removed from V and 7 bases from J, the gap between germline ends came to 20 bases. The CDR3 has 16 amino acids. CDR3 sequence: CATSFRSSRAVGELFF. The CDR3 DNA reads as TGTGCCACCAGCTTTAGGTCTAGTAGAGCGGTCGGGGAGCTGTTTTTT.

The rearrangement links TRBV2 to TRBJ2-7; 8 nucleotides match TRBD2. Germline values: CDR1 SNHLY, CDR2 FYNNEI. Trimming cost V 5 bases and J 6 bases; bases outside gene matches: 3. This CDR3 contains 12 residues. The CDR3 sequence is CASSRSGSEQYF. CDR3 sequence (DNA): TGTGCCAGCAGTAGAAGCGGGAGCGAGCAGTACTTC. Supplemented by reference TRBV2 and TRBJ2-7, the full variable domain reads EPEVTQTPSHQVTQMGQEVILRCVPISNHLYFYWYRQILGQKVEFLVSFYNNEISEKSEIFDDQFSVERPDGSNFTLKIRSTKLEDSAMYFCASSRSGSEQYFGPGTRLTVT.

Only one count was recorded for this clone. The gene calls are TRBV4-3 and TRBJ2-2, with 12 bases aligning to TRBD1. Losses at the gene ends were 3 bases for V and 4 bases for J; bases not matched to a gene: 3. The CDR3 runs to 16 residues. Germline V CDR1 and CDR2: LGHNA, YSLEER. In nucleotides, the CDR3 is TGCGCCAGCAGCCAGGGGACAGGGGGCGCCACCGGGGAGCTGTTTTTT. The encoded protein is CASSQGTGGATGELFF.

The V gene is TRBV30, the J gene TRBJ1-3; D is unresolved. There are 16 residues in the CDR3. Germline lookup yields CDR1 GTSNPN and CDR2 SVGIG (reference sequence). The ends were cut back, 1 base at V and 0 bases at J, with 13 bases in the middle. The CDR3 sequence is CAWSAPLADSGNTIYF. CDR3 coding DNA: TGTGCCTGGAGTGCCCCCCTTGCGGACTCTGGAAACACCATATATTTT.

Here the CDR3 DNA reads TGTGCCAGCAGCTTGGGGGACAGGGAGGGCAATCAGCCCCAGCATTTT. Its protein product is CASSLGDREGNQPQHF. The gene calls are TRBV5-6 and TRBJ1-5, with 9 positions matching TRBD1. Per germline, CDR1 SGHDT and CDR2 YYEEEE. The V and J ends lost 0 bases and 2 bases, in that order; junction bases with no gene match: 3. The CDR3 totals 16 residues. The whole variable domain, remainder taken from reference TRBV5-6 and TRBJ1-5, is DAGVTQSPTHLIKTRGQQVTLRCSPKSGHDTVSWYQQALGQGPQFIFQYYEEEERQRGNFPDRFSGHQFPNYSSELNVNALLLGDSALYLCASSLGDREGNQPQHFGDGTRLSIL.

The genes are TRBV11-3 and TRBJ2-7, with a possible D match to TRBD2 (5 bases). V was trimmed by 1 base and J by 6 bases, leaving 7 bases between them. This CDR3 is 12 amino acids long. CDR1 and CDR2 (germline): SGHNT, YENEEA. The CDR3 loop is CASSLGGPEQYF. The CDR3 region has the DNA TGTGCCAGCAGCTTAGGCGGGCCCGAGCAGTACTTC.

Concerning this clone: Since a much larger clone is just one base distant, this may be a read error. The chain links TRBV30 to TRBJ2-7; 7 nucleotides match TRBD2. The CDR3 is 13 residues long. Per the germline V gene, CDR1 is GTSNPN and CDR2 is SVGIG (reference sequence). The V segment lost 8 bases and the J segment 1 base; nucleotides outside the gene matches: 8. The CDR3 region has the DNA TGTGCCGGCACTTGCGGGAGTTCCTACGAGCAGTACTTC. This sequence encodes CAGTCGSSYEQYF.

CDR3 sequence reads: CASSVWTGHSYEQYF. CDR3 DNA: TGTGCCAGCAGCGTCTGGACAGGCCATTCCTACGAGCAGTACTTC. The V call is TRBV7-9, the J call TRBJ2-5; 7 nucleotides align to TRBD1. Near its end, the DNA agrees better with TRBJ2-7, so the J call may be wrong. Germline CDR1 and CDR2: SEHNR and FQNEAQ (reference sequence). This CDR3 spans 15 amino acids.

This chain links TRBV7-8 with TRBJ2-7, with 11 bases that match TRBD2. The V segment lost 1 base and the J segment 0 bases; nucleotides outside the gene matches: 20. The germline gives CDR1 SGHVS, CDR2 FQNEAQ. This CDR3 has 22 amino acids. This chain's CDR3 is CASSLVSGGLAGAPLSSYEQYF. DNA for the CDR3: TGTGCCAGCAGCTTAGTGTCGGGCGGACTAGCGGGTGCCCCCCTCAGCTCCTACGAGCAGTACTTC.

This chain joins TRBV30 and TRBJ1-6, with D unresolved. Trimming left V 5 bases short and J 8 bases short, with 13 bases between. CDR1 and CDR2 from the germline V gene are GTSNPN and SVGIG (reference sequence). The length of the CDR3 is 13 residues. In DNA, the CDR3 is TGTGCCTGGTGCGGAGAAACATATTCACCCCTCCACTTT. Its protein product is CAWCGETYSPLHF.

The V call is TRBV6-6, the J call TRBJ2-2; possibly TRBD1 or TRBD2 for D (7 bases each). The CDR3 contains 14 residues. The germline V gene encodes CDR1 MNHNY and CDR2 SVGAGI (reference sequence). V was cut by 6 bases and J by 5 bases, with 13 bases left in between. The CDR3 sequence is CASSPGGGTGELFF. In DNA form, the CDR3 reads TGTGCCAGCAGCCCAGGGGGAGGGACCGGGGAGCTGTTTTTT.

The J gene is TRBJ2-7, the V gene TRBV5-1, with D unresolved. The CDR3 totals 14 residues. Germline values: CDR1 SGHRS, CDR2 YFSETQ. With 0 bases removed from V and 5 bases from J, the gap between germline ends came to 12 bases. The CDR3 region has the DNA TGCGCCAGCAGCTTGGGCGTCTTGACCGACGAGCAGTACTTC. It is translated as CASSLGVLTDEQYF.

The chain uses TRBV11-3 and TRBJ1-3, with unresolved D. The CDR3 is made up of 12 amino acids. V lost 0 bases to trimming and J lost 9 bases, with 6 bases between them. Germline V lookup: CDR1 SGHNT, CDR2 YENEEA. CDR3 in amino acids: CASSLDRGTIYF. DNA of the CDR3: TGTGCCAGCAGCTTAGATCGCGGCACCATATATTTT.

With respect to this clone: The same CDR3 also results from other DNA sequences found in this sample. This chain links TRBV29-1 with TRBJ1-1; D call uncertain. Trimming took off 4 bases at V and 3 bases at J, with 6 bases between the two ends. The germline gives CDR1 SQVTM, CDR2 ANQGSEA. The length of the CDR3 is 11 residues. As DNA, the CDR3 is TGCAGCGTTGGAGGGTACACTGAAGCTTTCTTT. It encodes CSVGGYTEAFF.

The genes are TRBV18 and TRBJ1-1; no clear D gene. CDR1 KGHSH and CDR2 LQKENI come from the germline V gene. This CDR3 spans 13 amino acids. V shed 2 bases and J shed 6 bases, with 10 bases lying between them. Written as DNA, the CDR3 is TGTGCCAGCTCACCAGAGCTCATCGCTGAAGCTTTCTTT. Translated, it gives CASSPELIAEAFF. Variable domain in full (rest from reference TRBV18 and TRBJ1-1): NAGVMQNPRHLVRRRGQEARLRCSPMKGHSHVYWYRQLPEEGLKFMVYLQKENIIDESGMPKERFSAEFPKEGPSILRIQQVVRGDSAAYFCASSPELIAEAFFGQGTRLTVV.

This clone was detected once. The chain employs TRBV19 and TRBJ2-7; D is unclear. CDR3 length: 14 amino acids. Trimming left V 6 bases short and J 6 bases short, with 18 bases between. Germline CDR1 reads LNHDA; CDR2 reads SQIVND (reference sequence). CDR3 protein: CASSPPGLHREQYF. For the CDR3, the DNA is TGTGCCAGTAGCCCCCCGGGTCTGCACCGCGAGCAGTACTTC.

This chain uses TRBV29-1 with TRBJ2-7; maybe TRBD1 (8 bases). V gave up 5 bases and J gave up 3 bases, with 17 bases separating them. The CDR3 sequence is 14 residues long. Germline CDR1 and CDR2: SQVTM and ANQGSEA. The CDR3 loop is CSVQVNRGGYEQYF. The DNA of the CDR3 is TGCAGCGTTCAAGTGAACAGGGGGGGCTACGAGCAGTACTTC.

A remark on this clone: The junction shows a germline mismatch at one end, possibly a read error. The CDR3: CASSDNRASGSVF. The CDR3 DNA reads TGTGCCAGCAGTGATAACCGCGCCAGTGGATCAGTTTTT. The rearrangement uses TRBV25-1 and TRBJ1-4, with D unclear. Germline loops: CDR1 MGHDK, CDR2 SYGVNS. CDR3 length equals 13 residues.

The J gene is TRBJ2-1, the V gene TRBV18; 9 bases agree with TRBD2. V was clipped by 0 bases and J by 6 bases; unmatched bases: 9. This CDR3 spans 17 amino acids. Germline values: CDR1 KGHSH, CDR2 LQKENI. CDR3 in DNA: TGTGCCAGCTCACCACCCTCCAGTCTAGCGGGAATCAATGAGCAGTTCTTC. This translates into CASSPPSSLAGINEQFF.

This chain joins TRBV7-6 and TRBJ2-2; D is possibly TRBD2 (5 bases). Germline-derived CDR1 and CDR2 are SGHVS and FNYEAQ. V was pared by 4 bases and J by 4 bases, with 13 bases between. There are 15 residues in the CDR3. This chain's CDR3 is CASSSTTSGTGELFF. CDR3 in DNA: TGTGCCAGCAGCTCGACTACGTCGGGCACCGGGGAGCTGTTTTTT.

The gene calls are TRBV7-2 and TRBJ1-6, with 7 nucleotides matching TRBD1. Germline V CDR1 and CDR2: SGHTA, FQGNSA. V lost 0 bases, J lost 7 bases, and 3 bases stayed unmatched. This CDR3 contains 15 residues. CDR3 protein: CASSLAGTANSPLHF. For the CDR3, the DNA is TGTGCCAGCAGCTTAGCCGGGACAGCAAATTCACCCCTCCACTTT.

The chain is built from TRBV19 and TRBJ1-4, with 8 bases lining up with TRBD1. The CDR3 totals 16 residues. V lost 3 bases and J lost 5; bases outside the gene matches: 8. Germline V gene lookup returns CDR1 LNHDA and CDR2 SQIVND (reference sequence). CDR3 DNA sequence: TGTGCCAGTAGTATCAACTCCAGGGGGCGGAATGAAAAACTGTTTTTT. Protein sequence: CASSINSRGRNEKLFF.

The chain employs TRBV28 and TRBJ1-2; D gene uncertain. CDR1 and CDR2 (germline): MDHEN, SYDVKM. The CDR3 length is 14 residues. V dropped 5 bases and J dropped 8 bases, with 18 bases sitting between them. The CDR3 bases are TGTGCCAGCAGTCCCGCGGGTCCAGCTAGGGGCTACACCTTC. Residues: CASSPAGPARGYTF.

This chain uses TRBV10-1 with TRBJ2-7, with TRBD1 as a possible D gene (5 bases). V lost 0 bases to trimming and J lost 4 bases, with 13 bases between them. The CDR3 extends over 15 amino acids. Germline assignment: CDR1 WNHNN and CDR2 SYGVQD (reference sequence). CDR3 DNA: TGCGCCAGCAGTGAGTCGAAGGTAGGGGATTACGAGCAGTACTTC. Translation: CASSESKVGDYEQYF.

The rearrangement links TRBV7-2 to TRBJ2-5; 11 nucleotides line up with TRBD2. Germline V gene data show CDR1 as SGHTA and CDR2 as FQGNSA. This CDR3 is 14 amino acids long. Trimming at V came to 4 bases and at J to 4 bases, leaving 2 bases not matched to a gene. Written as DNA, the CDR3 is TGTGCCAGCAGCTACACTAGCGGGGGAGAGACCCAGTACTTC. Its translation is CASSYTSGGETQYF. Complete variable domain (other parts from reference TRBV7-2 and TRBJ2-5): GAGVSQSPSNKVTEKGKDVELRCDPISGHTALYWYRQSLGQGLEFLIYFQGNSAPDKSGLPSDRFSAERTGGSVSTLTIQRTQQEDSAVYLCASSYTSGGETQYFGPGTRLLVL.

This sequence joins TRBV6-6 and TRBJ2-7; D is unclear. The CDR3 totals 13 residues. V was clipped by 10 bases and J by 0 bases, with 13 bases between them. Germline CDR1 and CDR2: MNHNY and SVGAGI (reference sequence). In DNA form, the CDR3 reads TGTGCCATAAGTCGCAGCAGCTCCTACGAGCAGTACTTC. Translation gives CAISRSSSYEQYF.

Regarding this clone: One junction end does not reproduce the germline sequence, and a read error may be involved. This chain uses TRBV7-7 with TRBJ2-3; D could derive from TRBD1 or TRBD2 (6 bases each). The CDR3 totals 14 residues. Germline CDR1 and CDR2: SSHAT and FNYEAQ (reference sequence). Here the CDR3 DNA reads TGTGCTAGCAGCTTAGACGGGGGCGGAGATACGCAGTATTTT. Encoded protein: CASSLDGGGDTQYF. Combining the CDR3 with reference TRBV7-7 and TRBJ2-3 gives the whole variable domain GAGVSQSPRYKVTKRGQDVTLRCDPISSHATLYWYQQALGQGPEFLTYFNYEAQPDKSGLPSDRFSAERPEGSISTLTIQRTEQRDSAMYRCASSLDGGGDTQYFGPGTRLTVL.

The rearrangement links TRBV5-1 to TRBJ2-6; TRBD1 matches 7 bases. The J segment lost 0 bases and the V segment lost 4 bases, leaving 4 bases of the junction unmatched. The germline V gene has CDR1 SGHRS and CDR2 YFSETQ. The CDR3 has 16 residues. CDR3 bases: TGCGCCAGCAGCGCTGGGACAGACTCTGGGGCCAACGTCCTGACTTTC. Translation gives CASSAGTDSGANVLTF.

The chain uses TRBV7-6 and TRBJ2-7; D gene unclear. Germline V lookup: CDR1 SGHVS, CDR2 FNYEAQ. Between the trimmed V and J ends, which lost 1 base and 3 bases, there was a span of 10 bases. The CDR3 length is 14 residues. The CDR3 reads CASSLGTPGYEQYF. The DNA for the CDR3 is TGTGCCAGCAGCTTAGGGACGCCTGGCTACGAGCAGTACTTC.

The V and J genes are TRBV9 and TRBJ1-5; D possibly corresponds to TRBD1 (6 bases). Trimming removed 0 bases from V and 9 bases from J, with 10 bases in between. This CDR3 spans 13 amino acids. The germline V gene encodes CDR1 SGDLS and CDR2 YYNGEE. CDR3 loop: CASSVAQGGPQHF. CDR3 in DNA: TGTGCCAGCAGCGTAGCCCAAGGGGGGCCCCAGCATTTT.

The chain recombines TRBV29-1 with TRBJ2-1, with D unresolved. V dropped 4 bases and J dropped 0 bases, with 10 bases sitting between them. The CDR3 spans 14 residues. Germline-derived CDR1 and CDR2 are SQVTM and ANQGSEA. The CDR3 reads CSVGMESSYNEQFF. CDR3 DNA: TGCAGCGTTGGTATGGAAAGCTCCTACAATGAGCAGTTCTTC.